Sequencing of this TCR beta chain was carried out in a study of T cell responses to AZD1222 COVID-19 vaccine. As regards this clone: The antigen is undetermined.

This CDR3 spans 16 amino acids. V lost 1 base and J lost 1, with 13 bases in between. Germline CDR1 and CDR2: SGHTA and FQGNSA. Study-wide points: Just a handful of AZD1222 recipients were seropositive at baseline. Clonal diversity may have been underestimated, and the donors were mostly white British, with more females than males.

Only in-frame clones appear in the TCRdb table, and some are missing; sequencing was by immunoSEQ multiplex PCR. The sample holds about 110,000 clones, approximately 86% seen once. The source of this sequence is an adult in good health. The rearrangement joins TRBV7-2 to TRBJ2-5; a weak D match, TRBD1 (5 bases). The sequencing here drew on peripheral blood, taken on day 0 of AZD1222 vaccination. The CDR3 reads CASSLVFRQGQETQYF. DNA of the CDR3: TGTGCCAGCAGCTTAGTCTTCCGGCAGGGCCAAGAGACCCAGTACTTC.